These 11 T cell receptor beta chains were sequenced from one sample in a study of blood T cells in healthy people across ages. Combining a sample-barcoded 5' primer with a J-beta primer mix, a second PCR ran for roughly 7 to 12 cycles. TCRdb re-derived calls from the 5' RACE reads in MiXCR, one entry per CDR3 protein. The data hold 600,000 or so distinct CDR3 sequences, with 20% to 25% observed a single time. Sequenced sample: blood. These receptors all come from a man between 65 and 79 years old in good health.

The J gene is TRBJ2-7, the V gene TRBV7-9; TRBD1 aligns across 7 bases. The CDR3 runs to 14 residues. The V and J ends lost 5 bases and 2 bases, in that order; junction bases with no gene match: 6. Germline V gives CDR1 SEHNR, CDR2 FQNEAQ (reference sequence). The CDR3 loop reads CASSDPQGPYEQYF. DNA for the CDR3: TGTGCCAGCAGCGATCCACAGGGGCCCTACGAGCAGTACTTC.

The chain employs TRBV3-1 and TRBJ2-5; D might be TRBD1 (6 bases). Germline values: CDR1 LGHDT, CDR2 YNNKEL (reference sequence). This CDR3 has 14 residues. Trimming took off 1 base at V and 5 bases at J, with 11 bases between the two ends. CDR3 sequence (DNA): TGTGCCAGCAGCCAAGGGACAGTCCGGGAGACCCAGTACTTC. Protein: CASSQGTVRETQYF.

This clonotype occurred many times. The chain carries TRBV10-3 and TRBJ1-6; 7 bases line up with TRBD1. The CDR3 length is 14 residues. V lost 4 bases and J lost 3; bases outside the gene matches: 0. Germline V gives CDR1 ENHRY, CDR2 SYGVKD. The CDR3 spells CAISGQGYNSPLHF. In DNA form, the CDR3 reads TGTGCCATCAGTGGACAGGGCTATAATTCACCCCTCCACTTT.

The V call is TRBV24-1, the J call TRBJ2-5, with 10 bases lining up with TRBD1. V lost 4 bases, J lost 1 base, and 8 bases stayed unmatched. This CDR3 spans 17 amino acids. Germline V lookup: CDR1 KGHDR, CDR2 SFDVKD. In DNA form, the CDR3 reads TGTGCCACCAGTGACACCGGGACAGGGGCCCTCCAAGAGACCCAGTACTTC. Its translation is CATSDTGTGALQETQYF.

The chain is built from TRBV5-1 and TRBJ1-1, with D hard to call. Trimming left V 5 bases short and J 1 base short, with 9 bases between. Germline V lookup: CDR1 SGHRS, CDR2 YFSETQ. The CDR3 runs 13 residues. The CDR3 protein is CASREPANTEAFF. Written as DNA, the CDR3 is TGCGCCAGCAGGGAGCCGGCGAACACTGAAGCTTTCTTT.

The chain links TRBV4-3 to TRBJ1-4, with a tentative D call TRBD1 (5 bases). This CDR3 region has 15 residues. Germline CDR1 is LGHNA and CDR2 is YSLEER. V was cut by 0 bases and J by 5 bases, with 10 bases left in between. The CDR3 here is CASSQEAGWNEKLFF. CDR3 DNA: TGCGCCAGCAGCCAAGAAGCAGGGTGGAATGAAAAACTGTTTTTT.

This clonotype was detected once. The chain is built from TRBV9 and TRBJ2-5, with 14 positions matching TRBD2. The length of the CDR3 is 18 residues. The ends lost 0 bases at V and 2 bases at J; junction bases unmatched: 6. Germline assignment: CDR1 SGDLS and CDR2 YYNGEE. The CDR3 DNA reads TGTGCCAGCAGCGTAGCGGGGACTAGCGGGAGTGGTCAAGAGACCCAGTACTTC. This codes for CASSVAGTSGSGQETQYF.

This clonotype has just a few counts. This chain connects TRBV5-1 to TRBJ2-3, with 8 bases that match TRBD1. Germline V gene sequence: CDR1 SGHRS, CDR2 YFSETQ. With 3 bases clipped from V and 3 bases from J, the junction kept 6 bases outside the gene matches. This CDR3 spans 15 amino acids. In DNA form, the CDR3 reads TGCGCCAGCAGCTCAGCAGGGGGCATGACAGATACGCAGTATTTT. Translated, it gives CASSSAGGMTDTQYF.

The chain employs TRBV7-2 and TRBJ2-2; possibly TRBD2 for D (5 bases). The CDR3 length is 15 residues. Looked up from germline, CDR1 is SGHTA and CDR2 is FQGNSA. V shed 0 bases and J shed 7 bases, with 12 bases lying between them. The CDR3 DNA sequence: TGTGCCAGCAGCTTAGCTACTAGTATAGGCGGGGAGCTGTTTTTT. This sequence encodes CASSLATSIGGELFF.

The J gene is TRBJ2-3, the V gene TRBV6-5; D may be TRBD2 (6 bases). V shed 5 bases and J shed 10 bases, with 16 bases lying between them. Looked up from germline, CDR1 is MNHEY and CDR2 is SVGAGI. CDR3 length: 13 residues. The CDR3, as DNA: TGTGCCAGCAGTACGACGGGCCGGGAGCCGCAGTATTTT. Amino acids: CASSTTGREPQYF.

This clonotype was picked up a small number of times. Mismatch with germline at one junction end may stem from a read error. This sequence joins TRBV5-1 and TRBJ2-5; maybe TRBD2 (5 bases). This CDR3 has 15 amino acids. CDR1 SGHRS and CDR2 YFSETQ come from the germline V gene. This chain's CDR3 is CASSSSGRAQGTQYF. The CDR3 bases are TGCGCCAGCAGCTCGAGCGGCCGGGCTCAAGGGACCCAGTACTTC.